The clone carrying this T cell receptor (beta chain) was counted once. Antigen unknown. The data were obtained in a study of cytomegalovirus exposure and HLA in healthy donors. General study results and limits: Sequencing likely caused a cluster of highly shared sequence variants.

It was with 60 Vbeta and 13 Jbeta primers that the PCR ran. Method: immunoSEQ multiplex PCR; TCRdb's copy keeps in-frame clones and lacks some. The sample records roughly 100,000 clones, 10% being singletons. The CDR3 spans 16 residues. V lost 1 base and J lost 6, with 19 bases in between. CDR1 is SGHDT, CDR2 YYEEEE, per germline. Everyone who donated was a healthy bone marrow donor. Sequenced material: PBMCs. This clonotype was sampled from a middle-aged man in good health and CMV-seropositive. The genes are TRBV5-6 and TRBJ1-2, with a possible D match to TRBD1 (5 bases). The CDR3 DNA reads TGTGCCAGCAGCTTGTCTTCGGGGCCGGGGGGGAATGGCTACACCTTC. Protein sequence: CASSLSSGPGGNGYTF. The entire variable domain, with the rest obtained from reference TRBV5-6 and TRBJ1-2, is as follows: DAGVTQSPTHLIKTRGQQVTLRCSPKSGHDTVSWYQQALGQGPQFIFQYYEEEERQRGNFPDRFSGHQFPNYSSELNVNALLLGDSALYLCASSLSSGPGGNGYTFGSGTRLTVV.